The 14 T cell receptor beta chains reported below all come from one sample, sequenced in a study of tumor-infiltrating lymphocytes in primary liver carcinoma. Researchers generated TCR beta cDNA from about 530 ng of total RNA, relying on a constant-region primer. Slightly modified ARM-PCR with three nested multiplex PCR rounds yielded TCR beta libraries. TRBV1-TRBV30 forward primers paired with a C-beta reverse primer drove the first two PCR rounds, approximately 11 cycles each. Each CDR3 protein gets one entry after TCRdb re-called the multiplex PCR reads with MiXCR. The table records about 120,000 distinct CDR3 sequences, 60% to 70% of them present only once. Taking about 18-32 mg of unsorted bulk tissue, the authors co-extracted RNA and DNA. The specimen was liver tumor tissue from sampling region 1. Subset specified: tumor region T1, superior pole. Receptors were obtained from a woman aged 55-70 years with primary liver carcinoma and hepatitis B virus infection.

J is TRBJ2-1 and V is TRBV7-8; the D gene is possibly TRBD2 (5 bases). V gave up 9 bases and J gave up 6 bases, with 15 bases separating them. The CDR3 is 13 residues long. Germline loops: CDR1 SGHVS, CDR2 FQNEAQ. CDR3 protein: CASIQPSFNEQFF. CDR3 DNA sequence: TGTGCCAGTATCCAGCCTAGCTTCAATGAGCAGTTCTTC.

The CDR3 sequence is CASNSGPANYGYTF. In nucleotides, the CDR3 is TGTGCCAGCAACTCGGGTCCAGCTAACTATGGCTACACCTTC. V is TRBV11-3 and J is TRBJ1-2; D uncertain. Germline CDR1 reads SGHNT; CDR2 reads YENEEA. The CDR3 covers 14 residues. Trimming pared 7 bases from V and 0 bases from J, leaving 12 bases between.

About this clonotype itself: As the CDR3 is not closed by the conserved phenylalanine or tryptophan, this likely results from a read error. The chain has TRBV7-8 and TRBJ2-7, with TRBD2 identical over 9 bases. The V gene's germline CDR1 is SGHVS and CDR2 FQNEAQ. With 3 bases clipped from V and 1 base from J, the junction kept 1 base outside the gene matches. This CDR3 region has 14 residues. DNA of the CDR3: TGTGCCAGCAGCTTGACTAGCGGTTCCTACGAGCAGTACCTC. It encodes CASSLTSGSYEQYL.

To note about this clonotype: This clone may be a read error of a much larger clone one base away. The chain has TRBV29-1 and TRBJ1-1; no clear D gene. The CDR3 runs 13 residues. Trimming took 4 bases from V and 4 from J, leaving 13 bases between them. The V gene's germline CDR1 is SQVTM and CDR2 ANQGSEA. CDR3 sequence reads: CSVGEAVFTEAFF. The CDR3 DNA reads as TGCAGCGTTGGGGAGGCAGTATTCACTGAAGCTTTCTTT. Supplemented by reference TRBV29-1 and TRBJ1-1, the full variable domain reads SAVISQKPSRDICQRGTSLTIQCQVDSQVTMMFWYRQQPGQSLTLIATANQGSEATYESGFVIDKFPISRPNLTFSTLTVSNMSPEDSSIYLCSVGEAVFTEAFFGQGTRLTVV.

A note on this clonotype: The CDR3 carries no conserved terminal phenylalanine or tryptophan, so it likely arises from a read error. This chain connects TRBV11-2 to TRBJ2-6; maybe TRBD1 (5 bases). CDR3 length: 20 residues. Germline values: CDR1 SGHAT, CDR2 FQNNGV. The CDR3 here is CASSLVSLGRVDSGTNVLTL. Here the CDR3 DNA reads TGTGCCAGCAGCTTAGTGTCGCTGGGCAGGGTAGACTCTGGGACCAACGTCCTGACTTTA.

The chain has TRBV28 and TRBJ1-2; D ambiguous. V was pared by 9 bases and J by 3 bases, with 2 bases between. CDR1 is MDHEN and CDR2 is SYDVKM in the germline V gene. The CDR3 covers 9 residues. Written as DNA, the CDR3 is TGTGCCAGGGACTATGGCTACACCTTC. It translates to CARDYGYTF.

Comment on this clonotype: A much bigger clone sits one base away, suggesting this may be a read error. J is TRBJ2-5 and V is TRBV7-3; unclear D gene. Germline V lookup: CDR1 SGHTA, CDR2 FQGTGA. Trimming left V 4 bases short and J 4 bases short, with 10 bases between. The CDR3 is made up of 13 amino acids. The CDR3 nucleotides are TGTGCCAGCAGCTCCACGCTCCCAGAGACCCAGTACTTC. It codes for CASSSTLPETQYF.

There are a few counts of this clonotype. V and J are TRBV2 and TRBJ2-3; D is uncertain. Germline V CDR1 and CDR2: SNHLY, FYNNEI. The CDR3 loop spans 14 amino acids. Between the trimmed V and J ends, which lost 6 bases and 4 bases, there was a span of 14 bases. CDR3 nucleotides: TGTGCCAGCAGGTCTTCTGAGCGTTCAGATACGCAGTATTTT. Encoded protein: CASRSSERSDTQYF.

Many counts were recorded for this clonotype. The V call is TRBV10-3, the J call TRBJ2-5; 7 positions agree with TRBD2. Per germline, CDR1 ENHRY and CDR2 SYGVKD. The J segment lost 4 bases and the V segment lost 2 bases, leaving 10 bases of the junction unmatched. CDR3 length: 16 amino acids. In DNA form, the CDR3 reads TGTGCCATCAGTGAGGGGCGGGAGAGCCGTCGAGAGACCCAGTACTTC. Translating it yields CAISEGRESRRETQYF.

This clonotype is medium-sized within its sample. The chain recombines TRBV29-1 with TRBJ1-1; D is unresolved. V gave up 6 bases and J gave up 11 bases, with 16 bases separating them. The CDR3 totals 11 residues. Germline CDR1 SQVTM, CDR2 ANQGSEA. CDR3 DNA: TGCAGCGTAGCCACCGATGCTATCGCTTTCTTT. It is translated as CSVATDAIAFF.

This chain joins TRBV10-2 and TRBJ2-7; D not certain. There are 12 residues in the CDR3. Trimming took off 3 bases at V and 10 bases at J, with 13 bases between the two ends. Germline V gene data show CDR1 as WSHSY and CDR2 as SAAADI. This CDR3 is CASSDAVEDQYF. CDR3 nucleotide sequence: TGCGCCAGCAGTGACGCGGTCGAGGACCAGTACTTC.

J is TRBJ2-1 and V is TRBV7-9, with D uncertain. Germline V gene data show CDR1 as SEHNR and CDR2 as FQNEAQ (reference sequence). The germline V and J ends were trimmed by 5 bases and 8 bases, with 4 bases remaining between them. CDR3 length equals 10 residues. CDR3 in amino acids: CASSGDEQFF. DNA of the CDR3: TGTGCCAGCAGCGGAGATGAGCAGTTCTTC.

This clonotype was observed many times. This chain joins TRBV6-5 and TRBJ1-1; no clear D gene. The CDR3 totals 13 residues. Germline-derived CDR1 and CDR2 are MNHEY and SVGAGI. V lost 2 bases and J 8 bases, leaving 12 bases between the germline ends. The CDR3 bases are TGTGCCAGCAGTTACCGACGGGCCGAAGAAGCTTTCTTT. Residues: CASSYRRAEEAFF.

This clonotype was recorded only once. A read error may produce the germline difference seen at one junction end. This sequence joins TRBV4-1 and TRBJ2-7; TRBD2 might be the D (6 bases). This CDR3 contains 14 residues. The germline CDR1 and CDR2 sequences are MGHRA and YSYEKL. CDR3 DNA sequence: TGCGCCAGCAGCCCCGCGTGGAGGGTCTACGAGCAGTATTTC. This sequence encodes CASSPAWRVYEQYF.